This T cell receptor (beta chain) was identified in a study of CD8 T cells in ankylosing spondylitis. Study findings and constraints: A motif in TCR beta, a set of under 10 highly homologous variants, appeared characteristic of ankylosing spondylitis blood.

This CDR3 has 17 amino acids. TCRdb reanalysed the 5' RACE reads using MiXCR and keeps one entry per CDR3 protein. The table records a few hundred thousand distinct CDR3 sequences, roughly 8% of them present only once. This clonotype appeared a few times. Its cognate antigen is unknown. This TCR was recovered from a male donor with ankylosing spondylitis. The V call is TRBV21-1, the J call TRBJ2-3; the table's TRBD1 call for D was not verified on the DNA. TRBV21-1 is assigned pseudogene status. The sequenced sample was blood, either unsorted or a sorted T cell fraction (not recorded which). CDR3 bases: TGTGCCAGCAGCAAAGCGCTGCTAGCGCCCCGCGTGGATACGCAGTATTTT. Amino acids: CASSKALLAPRVDTQYF.